The 19 T cell receptor beta chains given below trace back to one sample, sequenced in a study of shared clonotypes between healthy human individuals (dated by TCRdb to 2020 to 2022). The protocol used for the library was the immunoSEQ multiplex PCR assay. TCRdb obtained this table from immuneACCESS and retained in-frame rearrangements with V and J assigned. These tables miss some clones; where compared with another copy, unresolved V genes account for less than half of the shortfall, and the remainder is unexplained. The sample yields about a million clones; 70% to 80% were counted once. Over 1.3% of the sample belongs to the ten largest clones. Material for sequencing was memory CD4+ T cells sorted from blood. The cell subset or site label, as the study defines it: CD45RA-negative fraction. All receptors come from a man younger than 35 in good health.

The chain employs TRBV2 and TRBJ2-5; 15 nucleotides agree with TRBD2. Germline loops: CDR1 SNHLY, CDR2 FYNNEI. The junction had 4 bases not matched to a gene; V was cut back by 7 bases and J by 7 bases. The CDR3 extends over 14 amino acids. CDR3 sequence: CASIMGLAGGTQYF. CDR3 sequence (DNA): TGTGCCAGCATCATGGGACTAGCGGGAGGGACCCAGTACTTC.

The chain couples TRBV27 to TRBJ1-2, with 7 bases matching TRBD1. The germline gives CDR1 MNHEY, CDR2 SMNVEV (reference sequence). Germline trimming cut 7 bases from V and 8 bases from J; bases unmatched to any gene: 16. The CDR3 is 15 residues long. CDR3 bases: TGTGCCAGCACCAAAAGGAGGGACAGCTCGGAGGGCTACACCTTC. It yields the protein CASTKRRDSSEGYTF.

The CDR3 sequence is CASSLSAGDHTGELFF. CDR3 coding DNA: TGCGCCAGCAGCTTGTCGGCAGGGGACCACACCGGGGAGCTGTTTTTT. The gene calls are TRBV5-1 and TRBJ2-2; D might be TRBD1 (6 bases). In germline, CDR1 is SGHRS, CDR2 YFSETQ. The CDR3 has 16 residues. V was shortened by 1 base and J by 3 bases, with 13 bases between the two germline ends.

The V gene is TRBV28, the J gene TRBJ1-3; possible D gene TRBD1, 5 bases. Trimming took off 5 bases at V and 3 bases at J, with 14 bases between the two ends. The CDR3 is 15 amino acids. Germline V lookup: CDR1 MDHEN, CDR2 SYDVKM. This CDR3 reads CASSRRGPVGNTIYF. CDR3 DNA: TGTGCCAGCAGTCGGAGGGGACCCGTTGGAAACACCATATATTTT.

V usage is TRBV7-9 and J usage is TRBJ2-7; D is unclear. This CDR3 has 11 amino acids. Germline V lookup: CDR1 SEHNR, CDR2 FQNEAQ (reference sequence). Trimming removed 2 bases at V and 7 bases at J, with 6 bases between. DNA for the CDR3: TGTGCCAGCAGCTTATTGACGGAGCAGTACTTC. Translation gives CASSLLTEQYF.

This sequence joins TRBV5-1 and TRBJ1-3; possible D gene TRBD1, 5 bases. V was trimmed by 4 bases and J by 4 bases, leaving 9 bases between them. Germline CDR1 reads SGHRS; CDR2 reads YFSETQ. The CDR3 extends over 13 amino acids. The CDR3 sequence: CASSPGTGNTIYF. CDR3 coding DNA: TGCGCCAGCAGCCCAGGGACCGGAAACACCATATATTTT.

In its sample, this clone was seen once. The rearrangement links TRBV5-1 to TRBJ2-2; TRBD2 might be the D (5 bases). V was pared by 0 bases and J by 5 bases, with 14 bases between. CDR1 and CDR2 from the germline V gene are SGHRS and YFSETQ. The CDR3 sequence is 16 residues long. The CDR3 is CASSLGGPRGTGELFF. The CDR3, as DNA: TGCGCCAGCAGCTTGGGTGGACCCCGGGGAACCGGGGAGCTGTTTTTT.

The V call is TRBV10-3, the J call TRBJ2-4; possible D gene TRBD1, 6 bases. The germline V gene has CDR1 ENHRY and CDR2 SYGVKD. This CDR3 comprises 15 residues. V was clipped by 2 bases and J by 5 bases, with 13 bases between them. The CDR3 DNA sequence: TGTGCCATCAGTGAGACAGGGCCCGTGCAAAACATTCAGTACTTC. Amino acids: CAISETGPVQNIQYF.

As to this clone: Other DNA sequences in this specimen translate into the identical CDR3. CDR3 coding DNA: TGTGCCAGCAGTTTATCGGGAGGAAACACTGAAGCTTTCTTT. It is translated as CASSLSGGNTEAFF. The chain has TRBV27 and TRBJ1-1; no firm D call. The germline V gene encodes CDR1 MNHEY and CDR2 SMNVEV (reference sequence). Deletions cut 0 bases from V and 2 bases from J, with 7 bases between. The CDR3 loop spans 14 amino acids.

The chain uses TRBV6-1 and TRBJ2-1; TRBD2 agrees at 11 bases. In germline, CDR1 is MNHNS, CDR2 SASEGT. The CDR3 has 17 residues. After removal of 1 base from V and 8 bases from J, the junction contained 10 bases not matched to a gene. The CDR3 loop is CASSEGRRASGRYEQFF. The CDR3 nucleotides are TGTGCCAGCAGTGAAGGGCGGCGGGCTAGCGGGAGGTATGAGCAGTTCTTC.

In regard to this clone: In the same sample, other DNA sequences code for this CDR3. The rearrangement uses TRBV2 and TRBJ1-6; D ambiguous. The CDR3 is made up of 13 amino acids. Deletions cut 8 bases from V and 1 base from J, with 6 bases between. The V gene's germline CDR1 is SNHLY and CDR2 FYNNEI. CDR3 nucleotides: TGTGCCAGCCGTACGTCCTATAATTCACCCCTCCACTTT. It specifies CASRTSYNSPLHF.

This chain joins TRBV7-2 and TRBJ1-1; D unresolved. This CDR3 is 14 amino acids long. With 4 bases removed from V and 1 base from J, the gap between germline ends came to 10 bases. Germline CDR1 reads SGHTA; CDR2 reads FQGNSA. CDR3 amino acids: CASSSRIKNTEAFF. In nucleotides, the CDR3 is TGTGCCAGCAGCTCGAGAATCAAGAACACTGAAGCTTTCTTT.

The chain is built from TRBV9 and TRBJ1-6; no clear D. This CDR3 region has 14 residues. Germline V gene sequence: CDR1 SGDLS, CDR2 YYNGEE. Trimming took 0 bases from V and 4 from J, leaving 5 bases between them. The CDR3 here is CASSVDGYNSPLHF. CDR3 sequence (DNA): TGTGCCAGCAGCGTAGATGGTTATAATTCACCCCTCCACTTT.

This clone has ten or more counts. The chain employs TRBV30 and TRBJ1-1; 7 bases map to TRBD1. Germline V CDR1 and CDR2: GTSNPN, SVGIG (reference sequence). J was trimmed by 2 bases and V by 8 bases; bases with no gene match: 11. The CDR3 extends over 14 amino acids. CDR3 DNA sequence: TGTGCCCTGCAGAACAGGGGCCTTAACACTGAAGCTTTCTTT. Translated: CALQNRGLNTEAFF. Supplemented by reference TRBV30 and TRBJ1-1, the full variable domain reads SQTIHQWPATLVQPVGSPLSLECTVEGTSNPNLYWYRQAAGRGLQLLFYSVGIGQISSEVPQNLSASRPQDRQFILSSKKLLLSDSGFYLCALQNRGLNTEAFFGQGTRLTVV.

The rearrangement joins TRBV5-1 to TRBJ2-1, with D possibly TRBD1 on 6 matching bases. Germline CDR1 SGHRS, CDR2 YFSETQ. CDR3 length equals 16 residues. Trimming left V 4 bases short and J 0 bases short, with 14 bases between. The chain's CDR3 is CASSPTTGHSYNEQFF. The DNA for the CDR3 is TGCGCCAGCAGCCCCACGACGGGACACTCCTACAATGAGCAGTTCTTC.

CDR3 sequence reads: CASSMIPGDGEQYF. CDR3 nucleotide sequence: TGCGCCAGCAGCATGATACCAGGGGACGGCGAGCAGTACTTC. The J gene is TRBJ2-7, the V gene TRBV5-1, with D possibly being TRBD1 (6 bases). The CDR3 extends over 14 amino acids. V lost 4 bases and J 6 bases, leaving 17 bases between the germline ends. Per the germline V gene, CDR1 is SGHRS and CDR2 is YFSETQ.

The chain carries TRBV2 and TRBJ2-7; the match to TRBD1 covers 7 bases. V dropped 6 bases and J dropped 6; count of bases not matched to a gene: 2. The CDR3 spans 11 residues. Germline V gives CDR1 SNHLY, CDR2 FYNNEI. CDR3 nucleotide sequence: TGTGCCAGCAGGGCAGGGGGCGAGCAGTACTTC. Encoded protein: CASRAGGEQYF.

This clone was found a few times. This chain uses TRBV5-4 with TRBJ1-1; weak D call: TRBD1 (6 bases). The CDR3 loop spans 16 amino acids. Germline lookup yields CDR1 SGHNT and CDR2 YYREEE (reference sequence). V lost 0 bases and J lost 4, with 16 bases in between. The CDR3 region has the DNA TGTGCCAGCAGCTTGGGAGGGGCCAGGGGAGTCACTGAAGCTTTCTTT. Translating it yields CASSLGGARGVTEAFF.

This rearrangement joins TRBV6-5 to TRBJ1-2; 7 bases match TRBD1. Trimming at V came to 6 bases and at J to 0 bases, leaving 7 bases not matched to a gene. The CDR3 length is 15 residues. Per germline, CDR1 MNHEY and CDR2 SVGAGI. Written as DNA, the CDR3 is TGTGCCAGCAGCCGAGGGACAGCCACTAACTATGGCTACACCTTC. This gives the protein CASSRGTATNYGYTF.